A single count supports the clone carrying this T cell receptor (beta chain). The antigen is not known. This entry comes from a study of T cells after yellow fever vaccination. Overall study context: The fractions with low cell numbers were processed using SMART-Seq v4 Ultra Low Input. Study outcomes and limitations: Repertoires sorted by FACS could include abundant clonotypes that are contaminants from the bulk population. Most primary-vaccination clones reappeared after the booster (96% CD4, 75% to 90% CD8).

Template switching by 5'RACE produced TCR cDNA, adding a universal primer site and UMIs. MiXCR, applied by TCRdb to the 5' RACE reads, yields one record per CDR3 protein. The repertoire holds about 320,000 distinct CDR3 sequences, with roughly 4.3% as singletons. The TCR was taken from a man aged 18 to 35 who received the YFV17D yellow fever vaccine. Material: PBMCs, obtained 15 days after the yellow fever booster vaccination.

In DNA form, the CDR3 reads TGTGCCAGCAGCGAGGGGACTAGTTGGACCGGGGAGCTGTTTTTT. Its translation is CASSEGTSWTGELFF. This chain connects TRBV9 to TRBJ2-2; 8 positions match TRBD2. The length of the CDR3 is 15 residues. The germline V gene encodes CDR1 SGDLS and CDR2 YYNGEE. The V segment lost 3 bases and the J segment 5 bases; nucleotides outside the gene matches: 6. The variable domain in full, with the rest retrieved from reference TRBV9 and TRBJ2-2, is DSGVTQTPKHLITATGQRVTLRCSPRSGDLSVYWYQQSLDQGLQFLIQYYNGEERAKGNILERFSAQQFPDLHSELNLSSLELGDSALYFCASSEGTSWTGELFFGEGSRLTVL.